This T cell receptor (beta chain) was documented in a study of shared clonotypes between healthy human individuals (dated by TCRdb to between 2020 and 2021). For the study in its entirety: A couple of women and a few men aged 18 to 49 years were included in the cohort. To increase sequencing depth and limit assay-specific biases, TCR repertoire library preparation and sequencing were carried out by different laboratories using diverse techniques. The study deeply sequenced blood TCR repertoires of about 5 healthy adults to estimate repertoire size and the extent of clonotype sharing between individuals. For each donor, three plates each were used for CD4 naive and CD4 memory, two plates were used for CD8 naive, and one plate was used for CD8 memory. Leukapheresis yielded between about 0.94 and 9 billion PBMCs per donor.

Concerning this clone itself: Its binding antigen is unknown. No per-base quality is available; no much larger clone lies one base away.

Including the terminal cysteine and phenylalanine, the CDR3 comprises 14 residues. Just the 42-base CDR3 DNA is kept, in frame starting at base 1. V lost 0 bases and J lost 10 bases; the stretch between them is 16 bases long. For CDR1 and CDR2, the germline V gene lists LGHNA and YNFKEQ. TCR CDR3 regions were amplified from genomic DNA by multiplex PCR using the deep immunoSEQ assay. Genomic DNA extracted from each cell subset was distributed evenly over all wells of several immunoSEQ 96-well plates, and each plate served as one replicate. For sorted subsets, about 200 ng genomic DNA, equal to about 30,000 T cell genomes, was loaded into each replicate PCR. The purified libraries were quantified using a Qubit 3.0 fluorometer, sized with a Bioanalyzer 2100, and then quantified again using the KAPA Library Quantification kit. Every immunoSEQ 96-well plate was sequenced on a separate single-read 150-cycle Illumina NextSeq 550 flow cell. For the original study's pipeline: The immunoSEQ output contained only junctional sequences without quality scores, so filtering could not match that applied to full-length reads. To assign V/J genes and CDR3, sequences were annotated using PyIR, a Python wrapper for IgBLAST v1.9, with IMGT germline references. Reads were filtered out if the reads had weak V/J assignments (E-value above 1e-6), no CDR3, stop codons, out-of-frame junctions, or ambiguous translated residues. V3J clonotypes were defined as sequences sharing the same inferred V gene, J gene, and CDR3 amino acid sequence. Percentage overlap between repertoires was calculated by dividing the number of shared unique clonotypes by the size of the smaller repertoire. Repertoire richness was assessed with RTK rarefaction, the Chao1 estimator, and Recon v2.1 estimates of unobserved clonotypes. Generation probabilities were computed with OLGA for all TCRbeta clonotypes obtained by the gDNA method from a few donors. TCRdb retrieved this table from immuneACCESS and kept in-frame rearrangements only. Not all clones are present; in checked studies, unresolved V genes account for under half, and no reason is known for the remainder. D and trimming come from the DNA, and the V and J calls and clone size come from that table. This sample has approximately 590,000 clones in its table, and nearly 97% of those were observed once. Jointly, the top ten make up 0.11% of the sample.

Results the study describes overall, beyond this receptor: Even with the large sequencing depth, rarefaction of the sorted-subset datasets indicated that sequencing was incomplete. When a handful of donors were compared, the shared fraction of clonotypes was roughly 5% for naive CD4, around 3.5% for naive CD8, roughly 2.5% for memory CD4, and roughly 0.4% for memory CD8. Only blood was sampled, and tissue TCR repertoires likely differ from those in blood. Compared with non-shared clonotypes, clonotypes shared by all four sorted-subset donors had higher generation probabilities. Pairwise subsampling indicated that sequencing depth was expected to affect the degree of clonotype sharing among donors. Naive subsets generally had larger estimated clonotype richness than memory subsets. The small number of donors limited the genetic and exposure-history diversity represented.

CD8 naive samples were obtained by positive selection for CCR7 among CD45RO-negative cells, yielding a CD45RA+CCR7+ population from which TemRA cells were excluded. Healthy HIV-negative adults with no recently reported acute infections or vaccinations were included as donors. All donors were Caucasian adults living in Nashville, Tennessee, USA. Blood was obtained by leukapheresis, after which PBMCs were separated by Ficoll-Histopaque density gradient centrifugation and cryopreserved in liquid nitrogen vapor phase. Analytical flow cytometry was used to check the purity and quantity of every magnetically sorted T cell population. Each sorted fraction had its genomic DNA isolated and then quantified by UV absorbance on a Nanodrop 2000c.

The chain is encoded by TRBV4-2 joined to TRBJ2-7; the D gene is perhaps TRBD1 or TRBD2, as each covers 5 bases. Sequenced material: naive CD8+ T cells sorted from blood. This sample's cell subset or site label indicates: CD45RA+CCR7+. The sequence was obtained from a woman aged 25-40 years in good health. The CDR3 corresponds to CASSQEGVRSSQYF. The nucleotide sequence reads TGTGCCAGCAGCCAAGAGGGGGTGCGATCCTCCCAGTACTTC.